These 15 T cell receptor beta chains were all obtained from the same sample, sequenced in a study of CD8+ T cells in alopecia areata. Isolated RNA was reverse transcribed into cDNA used as the sequencing template. Assay used: immunoSEQ multiplex PCR; TCRdb lists only in-frame clones, some missing. The sample has some 170,000 clones, about 66% seen once. The input for sequencing was CD8+ T cells sorted from blood, taken at week 0. Receptors originate from a human donor with alopecia areata.

The chain uses TRBV5-6 and TRBJ1-2; the match to TRBD1 covers 8 bases. Trimming took 1 base from V and 3 from J; bases not matched to a gene: 8. This CDR3 is built from 16 residues. CDR1 and CDR2 from the germline V gene are SGHDT and YYEEEE. The CDR3 DNA sequence: TGTGCCAGCAGCTTGCCCTACGTGGACAGGGACTATGGCTACACCTTC. Its translation: CASSLPYVDRDYGYTF.

The chain couples TRBV4-1 to TRBJ1-2, with 7 positions matching TRBD1. J lost 3 bases, V lost 6 bases, and 13 bases had no gene match. This CDR3 region has 16 residues. From germline, CDR1 is MGHRA and CDR2 YSYEKL. CDR3 DNA sequence: TGCGCCAGCAGTTCCGTTGAAGGGGGCGTGTACTATGGCTACACCTTC. It yields the protein CASSSVEGGVYYGYTF.

This chain uses TRBV5-1 with TRBJ2-5; D unclear. CDR3 length: 15 amino acids. V dropped 0 bases and J dropped 1 base, with 10 bases sitting between them. Germline CDR1 SGHRS, CDR2 YFSETQ. The CDR3 protein is CASSLEFRPQETQYF. The CDR3 region has the DNA TGCGCCAGCAGCTTGGAGTTTCGGCCCCAAGAGACCCAGTACTTC.

The chain is built from TRBV7-6 and TRBJ2-1; 7 bases line up with TRBD1. CDR3 length: 11 amino acids. Losses at the gene ends were 3 bases for V and 15 bases for J; bases not matched to a gene: 5. The germline V gene encodes CDR1 SGHVS and CDR2 FNYEAQ. The DNA of the CDR3 is TGTGCCAGCAGCTTGACAGGGCGCCTGTTCTTC. Translated, it gives CASSLTGRLFF.

The chain is built from TRBV15 and TRBJ2-6, with no clear D. The germline gives CDR1 LNHNV, CDR2 YYDKDF (reference sequence). Trimming left V 4 bases short and J 0 bases short, with 7 bases between. The CDR3 is made up of 15 amino acids. CDR3 sequence reads: CATSNGRSGANVLTF. CDR3 DNA: TGTGCCACCAGCAACGGGCGCTCTGGGGCCAACGTCCTGACTTTC.

This clone was recorded at least ten times. The chain uses TRBV7-6 and TRBJ2-5; D call uncertain. V was clipped by 1 base and J by 0 bases, with 6 bases between them. The germline gives CDR1 SGHVS, CDR2 FNYEAQ. There are 14 residues in the CDR3. In DNA form, the CDR3 reads TGTGCCAGCAGCTTAGAGTGGAACCAAGAGACCCAGTACTTC. It encodes CASSLEWNQETQYF.

The gene calls are TRBV29-1 and TRBJ2-7; 12 bases are a match to TRBD1. The CDR3 is 14 residues long. J lost 7 bases, V lost 0 bases, and 4 bases had no gene match. The V gene's germline CDR1 is SQVTM and CDR2 ANQGSEA. In nucleotides, the CDR3 is TGCAGCGTTGAAGAGGGGACAGGGGGCTGGGAGCAGTACTTC. Residues: CSVEEGTGGWEQYF.

V and J are TRBV9 and TRBJ2-1; 11 nucleotides line up with TRBD2. The CDR3 spans 16 residues. V lost 3 bases to trimming and J lost 5 bases; unmatched junction nucleotides: 7. Germline CDR1 and CDR2: SGDLS and YYNGEE. Written as DNA, the CDR3 is TGTGCCAGCAGCGCCCCCCTAGCGGGGGGCAACAATGAGCAGTTCTTC. Translating gives CASSAPLAGGNNEQFF. Combining the CDR3 with reference TRBV9 and TRBJ2-1 gives the whole variable domain DSGVTQTPKHLITATGQRVTLRCSPRSGDLSVYWYQQSLDQGLQFLIQYYNGEERAKGNILERFSAQQFPDLHSELNLSSLELGDSALYFCASSAPLAGGNNEQFFGPGTRLTVL.

Only a few counts were recorded for this clone. The chain recombines TRBV19 with TRBJ1-1, with D uncertain. CDR1 and CDR2 from the germline V gene are LNHDA and SQIVND (reference sequence). Trimming shortened V by 7 bases and J by 3 bases, and 6 bases separated the two germline ends. The CDR3 is made up of 11 amino acids. CDR3 loop: CASIFHTEAFF. The CDR3 bases are TGTGCCAGTATATTTCACACTGAAGCTTTCTTT.

J is TRBJ2-7 and V is TRBV13; 11 positions agree with TRBD1. The CDR3 is 15 amino acids. The ends lost 4 bases at V and 6 bases at J; junction bases unmatched: 8. Germline CDR1 PRHDT, CDR2 FYEKMQ (reference sequence). The CDR3 coding sequence is TGTGCCAGCAGCTCTGGGACAGGGGGGTTGGCCGAGCAGTACTTC. Translated: CASSSGTGGLAEQYF.

A note on this clone: At one of its ends the junction is not consistent with the germline gene, which may arise from a read error. V gene TRBV6-5 combines with J gene TRBJ2-1; D not certain. The CDR3 is 11 amino acids. Germline CDR1 reads MNHEY; CDR2 reads SVGAGI. In DNA, the CDR3 is TGTGCCAGCAGCGACCCGAGAAGCAAGCTCTTC. Its translation: CASSDPRSKLF.

The rearrangement links TRBV29-1 to TRBJ2-4; possibly TRBD1 for D (5 bases). CDR1 is SQVTM and CDR2 is ANQGSEA in the germline V gene. The CDR3 has 14 residues. Trimming removed 5 bases at V and 0 bases at J, with 11 bases between. This CDR3 reads CSVSERGAKNIQYF. The CDR3 nucleotides read TGCAGCGTTTCGGAAAGGGGAGCCAAAAACATTCAGTACTTC.

The chain has TRBV2 and TRBJ2-5; no firm D call. V was cut by 3 bases and J by 1 base, with 15 bases left in between. Germline V gives CDR1 SNHLY, CDR2 FYNNEI. The length of the CDR3 is 16 residues. CDR3 protein: CASSDVPDQSQETQYF. The CDR3 nucleotides are TGTGCCAGCAGTGATGTCCCAGATCAAAGCCAAGAGACCCAGTACTTC.

The chain couples TRBV5-1 to TRBJ2-7; D is uncertain. Trimming pared 6 bases from V and 2 bases from J, leaving 18 bases between. Germline V lookup: CDR1 SGHRS, CDR2 YFSETQ. The CDR3 runs to 15 residues. CDR3 protein: CASTPGKGLAYEQYF. CDR3 sequence (DNA): TGCGCCAGCACCCCGGGTAAGGGTCTTGCCTACGAGCAGTACTTC.

This rearrangement joins TRBV5-6 to TRBJ2-7; 11 bases fit TRBD1. Germline CDR1 reads SGHDT; CDR2 reads YYEEEE. The CDR3 has 13 amino acids. V was pared by 4 bases and J by 6 bases, with 3 bases of the junction left unmatched. In DNA, the CDR3 is TGTGCCAGCAGCCTCGGACAGGGGGCCGAGCAGTACTTC. Amino acid sequence: CASSLGQGAEQYF.